These 15 T cell receptor beta chains share one sample of origin, sequenced in a study of T-cell memory formation after mild COVID-19. TCRdb independently ran MiXCR on the 5' RACE reads; one entry per CDR3 protein. In the table there are about 200,000 distinct CDR3 sequences, 9.5% to 10% of which are singletons. The sequencing sample was made of PBMCs or a T cell subset sorted from them (not recorded which). The receptor set was obtained from a man aged 18 to 29 who had mild COVID-19 (a few samples of this study predate the infection). Cell type and time point are not known.

This clonotype turned up a few times. The genes are TRBV7-3 and TRBJ2-3; the match to TRBD2 covers 12 bases. The germline gives CDR1 SGHTA, CDR2 FQGTGA. Trimming cost V 7 bases and J 7 bases; bases outside gene matches: 6. The CDR3 runs to 14 residues. CDR3 sequence: CASKQTSGSYTQYF. The CDR3 DNA reads TGTGCCAGCAAACAGACTAGCGGGAGCTATACGCAGTATTTT.

This clonotype was seen more than once but under ten times. This chain joins TRBV7-2 and TRBJ2-3; TRBD2 agrees at 15 bases. The junction had 10 bases not matched to a gene; V was cut back by 5 bases and J by 4 bases. The CDR3 is 18 amino acids. CDR1 SGHTA and CDR2 FQGNSA come from the germline V gene. Written as DNA, the CDR3 is TGTGCCAGCAGCGTACCCAGGACTAGCGGGGGGGCCCCAGATACGCAGTATTTT. Its translation: CASSVPRTSGGAPDTQYF.

The chain employs TRBV20-1 and TRBJ1-2, with D unclear. Germline CDR1 reads DFQATT; CDR2 reads SNEGSKA (reference sequence). The CDR3 is made up of 12 amino acids. Deletions cut 1 base from V and 8 bases from J, with 11 bases between. The CDR3 DNA sequence: TGCAGTGCTAGAGCCCCAGGAGGAGGCTACACCTTC. Encoded protein: CSARAPGGGYTF.

This clonotype was found many times. The chain joins TRBV4-1 to TRBJ1-1, with 7 positions matching TRBD1. Germline V gene lookup returns CDR1 MGHRA and CDR2 YSYEKL. Trimming cost V 4 bases and J 7 bases; bases outside gene matches: 9. The CDR3 spans 14 residues. CDR3 in amino acids: CASSPRLRDSEAFF. The DNA for the CDR3 is TGCGCCAGCAGCCCACGTCTCCGGGACAGTGAAGCTTTCTTT.

V usage is TRBV7-9 and J usage is TRBJ1-2, with D possibly being TRBD1 (5 bases). Germline CDR1 is SEHNR and CDR2 is FQNEAQ (reference sequence). The CDR3 totals 12 residues. Trimming cost V 4 bases and J 6 bases, with 9 bases left between them. The CDR3 is CASSSLGHGYTF. In nucleotides, the CDR3 is TGTGCCAGCAGCTCTTTGGGGCATGGCTACACCTTC.

The V and J genes are TRBV20-1 and TRBJ2-5; tentatively, D is TRBD1 (6 bases). Germline CDR1 is DFQATT and CDR2 is SNEGSKA (reference sequence). V lost 7 bases and J 5 bases, leaving 17 bases between the germline ends. There are 13 residues in the CDR3. The CDR3 loop is CSVQTGPGETQYF. CDR3 DNA sequence: TGCAGTGTCCAGACAGGCCCCGGGGAGACCCAGTACTTC.

This CDR3 is CASRGQSRGSPLHF. Here the CDR3 DNA reads TGTGCCAGCAGGGGACAGTCTAGGGGTTCACCCCTCCACTTT. The chain employs TRBV12-3 or TRBV12-4 and TRBJ1-6; 7 bases align to TRBD1. V was pared by 6 bases and J by 9 bases, with 8 bases of the junction left unmatched. CDR3 length equals 14 residues.

This clonotype was detected a few times. The genes are TRBV11-2 and TRBJ2-3; either TRBD1 or TRBD2 may supply D (5 bases each). Germline CDR1 is SGHAT and CDR2 is FQNNGV. The V end was cut by 5 bases, the J end by 8 bases, with 20 bases between. This CDR3 comprises 15 residues. CDR3 amino acids: CASSPRDVPGGTQYF. In DNA form, the CDR3 reads TGTGCCAGCAGCCCCCGGGACGTACCTGGGGGTACGCAGTATTTT. The complete variable domain, with remaining parts taken from reference TRBV11-2 and TRBJ2-3, reads EAGVAQSPRYKIIEKRQSVAFWCNPISGHATLYWYQQILGQGPKLLIQFQNNGVVDDSQLPKDRFSAERLKGVDSTLKIQPAKLEDSAVYLCASSPRDVPGGTQYFGPGTRLTVL.

The rearrangement links TRBV7-2 to TRBJ1-5; D gene unclear. CDR3 length: 13 residues. Trimming stripped 1 base from V and 6 bases from J, with 7 bases between. CDR1 SGHTA and CDR2 FQGNSA come from the germline V gene. CDR3 residues: CASSLVAAQPQHF. The CDR3 DNA is TGTGCCAGCAGCTTAGTGGCAGCTCAGCCCCAGCATTTT.

This clonotype turned up a few times. V and J are TRBV19 and TRBJ2-7, with D tentatively TRBD1 (6 bases). There are 14 residues in the CDR3. Germline values: CDR1 LNHDA, CDR2 SQIVND (reference sequence). V dropped 4 bases and J dropped 4 bases, with 14 bases sitting between them. Here the CDR3 reads CASSTSTGRYEQYF. The DNA of the CDR3 is TGTGCCAGTAGTACGTCGACAGGTCGGTACGAGCAGTACTTC.

This chain connects TRBV7-2 to TRBJ2-5; TRBD1 aligns across 8 bases. Germline CDR1 is SGHTA and CDR2 is FQGNSA. With 6 bases clipped from V and 2 bases from J, the junction kept 5 bases outside the gene matches. The CDR3 extends over 14 amino acids. In nucleotides, the CDR3 is TGTGCCAGCAGAGTCGGACAGGGACAAGAGACCCAGTACTTC. Its protein product is CASRVGQGQETQYF.

The genes are TRBV11-2 and TRBJ2-5, with 14 bases fitting TRBD2. The CDR3 is made up of 18 amino acids. Unmatched junction bases numbered 12, after V lost 5 bases and J lost 4 bases. Germline V CDR1 and CDR2: SGHAT, FQNNGV. The CDR3 here is CASSPGLAGAGTGETQYF. The CDR3 DNA reads TGTGCCAGCAGCCCGGGACTAGCGGGGGCCGGTACAGGAGAGACCCAGTACTTC.

The chain is built from TRBV7-9 and TRBJ1-1; TRBD1 agrees at 7 bases. The trim removed 5 bases at V and 1 base at J, leaving 4 bases unmatched. Germline CDR1 and CDR2: SEHNR and FQNEAQ (reference sequence). The CDR3 spans 14 residues. CDR3 sequence reads: CASSPGQSNTEAFF. As DNA, the CDR3 is TGTGCCAGCAGCCCGGGACAGTCGAACACTGAAGCTTTCTTT.

This clonotype was recorded many times. The chain is built from TRBV18 and TRBJ2-1; D gene ambiguous. Germline V lookup: CDR1 KGHSH, CDR2 LQKENI. This CDR3 comprises 13 residues. V was clipped by 3 bases and J by 4 bases, with 7 bases between them. CDR3 region: CASSPRDYNEQFF. CDR3 DNA sequence: TGTGCCAGCTCACCTAGAGATTACAATGAGCAGTTCTTC.

The table lists this clonotype with many counts. The chain carries TRBV10-2 and TRBJ2-6; D is ambiguous. The CDR3 sequence is 16 residues long. V was shortened by 3 bases and J by 0 bases, with 9 bases between the two germline ends. Germline-derived CDR1 and CDR2 are WSHSY and SAAADI. The CDR3 sequence: CASSEHPGSGANVLTF. In nucleotides, the CDR3 is TGCGCCAGCAGTGAACACCCTGGCTCTGGGGCCAACGTCCTGACTTTC.